These 14 T cell receptor beta chains were sequenced from one sample in a study of cytomegalovirus exposure and HLA in healthy donors. Amplification used 60 Vbeta primers and 13 Jbeta primers. The protocol was immunoSEQ multiplex PCR, while the TCRdb copy is restricted to in-frame clones and leaves out a portion. The profile shows 160,000 or so clones, around 80% of them singletons. Sequenced input: PBMCs. Every receptor here comes from a woman between 40 and 50 years old in good health and CMV-seronegative.

The chain couples TRBV5-4 to TRBJ2-2; tentative D call: TRBD1 (5 bases). The CDR3 is made up of 15 amino acids. Germline-derived CDR1 and CDR2 are SGHNT and YYREEE (reference sequence). V was cut by 0 bases and J by 3 bases, with 9 bases left in between. CDR3 bases: TGTGCCAGCAGCTTGGGACAGAGTTACACCGGGGAGCTGTTTTTT. Translation gives CASSLGQSYTGELFF.

The chain joins TRBV28 to TRBJ1-4, with D maybe TRBD1 (5 bases). Trimming stripped 3 bases from V and 0 bases from J, with 11 bases between. This CDR3 has 16 residues. In germline, CDR1 is MDHEN, CDR2 SYDVKM. CDR3 region: CASSLVGTATNEKLFF. DNA for the CDR3: TGTGCCAGCAGTTTGGTAGGGACTGCAACTAATGAAAAACTGTTTTTT.

This chain connects TRBV19 to TRBJ1-1; maybe TRBD1 (5 bases). This CDR3 comprises 13 residues. Germline lookup yields CDR1 LNHDA and CDR2 SQIVND (reference sequence). Trimming left V 3 bases short and J 7 bases short, with 12 bases between. This chain's CDR3 is CASSIGQGYEAFF. The CDR3 region has the DNA TGTGCCAGTAGTATCGGGCAGGGTTATGAAGCTTTCTTT.

This clone was seen a few times. The rearrangement joins TRBV6-1 to TRBJ2-6; weak D call: TRBD2 (5 bases). This CDR3 contains 14 residues. Trimming took off 3 bases at V and 9 bases at J, with 12 bases between the two ends. CDR1 is MNHNS, CDR2 SASEGT, per germline. The CDR3 DNA reads TGTGCCAGCAGTGACGGGGTGGGAATCAACGTCCTGACTTTC. Protein product: CASSDGVGINVLTF.

The chain recombines TRBV19 with TRBJ1-1; D is perhaps TRBD1 (6 bases). V was cut by 3 bases and J by 1 base, with 9 bases left in between. The length of the CDR3 is 14 residues. From germline, CDR1 is LNHDA and CDR2 SQIVND (reference sequence). The CDR3: CASSIGQKNTEAFF. In DNA form, the CDR3 reads TGTGCCAGTAGTATCGGACAGAAGAACACTGAAGCTTTCTTT.

The rearrangement links TRBV11-2 to TRBJ2-2; D is possibly TRBD2 (5 bases). V was shortened by 4 bases and J by 8 bases, with 17 bases between the two germline ends. Germline CDR1 and CDR2: SGHAT and FQNNGV. This CDR3 has 15 residues. Here the CDR3 DNA reads TGTGCCAGCAGCTCTCAAATATTAGCGAAGGGGGAGCTGTTTTTT. Its protein product is CASSSQILAKGELFF.

This sequence joins TRBV9 and TRBJ2-2, with D uncertain. From germline, CDR1 is SGDLS and CDR2 YYNGEE. V lost 0 bases and J lost 6, with 9 bases in between. This CDR3 comprises 14 residues. In DNA form, the CDR3 reads TGTGCCAGCAGCGTAGCCAATTCCCCCGGGGAGCTGTTTTTT. As protein: CASSVANSPGELFF.

This clone was found once. This sequence joins TRBV27 and TRBJ2-5; D is possibly TRBD2 (6 bases). The closer fit of TRBJ2-7 to the DNA end suggests the J call may be wrong. This CDR3 region has 13 residues. Per the germline V gene, CDR1 is MNHEY and CDR2 is SMNVEV (reference sequence). The CDR3 nucleotides read TGTGCCAGCAGTCCGGGACTTCCCTACGAGCAGTACTTC. Translating gives CASSPGLPYEQYF.

The chain has TRBV30 and TRBJ2-5; 9 bases fit TRBD2. With V trimmed by 3 bases and J by 5 bases, 4 bases remained unmatched. Germline values: CDR1 GTSNPN, CDR2 SVGIG (reference sequence). The CDR3 consists of 13 residues. The CDR3: CAWRRGGRETQYF. In nucleotides, the CDR3 is TGTGCCTGGAGGCGGGGGGGCCGGGAGACCCAGTACTTC.

The CDR3 nucleotides are TGCAGCTCTTTAATCGTGGACAGGGAATACTTC. Translation gives CSSLIVDREYF. V and J are TRBV29-1 and TRBJ2-5, with 8 bases fitting TRBD1. Germline V gene lookup returns CDR1 SQVTM and CDR2 ANQGSEA. V shed 8 bases and J 14 bases; nucleotides not matched to a gene: 13. The CDR3 extends over 11 amino acids.

This clone was observed once. The V gene is TRBV11-3, the J gene TRBJ1-1, with TRBD1 identical over 8 bases. The CDR3 covers 14 residues. V shed 1 base and J 5 bases; nucleotides not matched to a gene: 3. Germline CDR1 SGHNT, CDR2 YENEEA. CDR3 loop: CASSLAGGRTEAFF. The CDR3 DNA is TGTGCCAGCAGCTTAGCAGGGGGCCGTACTGAAGCTTTCTTT.

CDR3 amino acids: CAISQLAGLTYNEQFF. CDR3 coding DNA: TGTGCCATCAGCCAACTAGCGGGCCTAACTTACAATGAGCAGTTCTTC. The J gene is TRBJ2-1, the V gene TRBV10-3; 9 bases are a match to TRBD2. The CDR3 is 16 residues long. The junction had 10 bases not matched to a gene; V was cut back by 6 bases and J by 4 bases. Germline CDR1 reads ENHRY; CDR2 reads SYGVKD.

This clone was counted a single time. This sequence joins TRBV28 and TRBJ2-5; D might be TRBD2 (5 bases). The CDR3 is 15 amino acids. Deletions cut 5 bases from V and 5 bases from J, with 18 bases between. Germline V lookup: CDR1 MDHEN, CDR2 SYDVKM. The CDR3 loop is CASSVGQEVGETQYF. The CDR3 DNA reads TGTGCCAGCAGTGTAGGGCAGGAGGTAGGGGAGACCCAGTACTTC. The full variable domain, completed using reference TRBV28 and TRBJ2-5, is DVKVTQSSRYLVKRTGEKVFLECVQDMDHENMFWYRQDPGLGLRLIYFSYDVKMKEKGDIPEGYSVSREKKERFSLILESASTNQTSMYLCASSVGQEVGETQYFGPGTRLLVL.

The chain joins TRBV4-2 to TRBJ2-5, with TRBD1 identical over 9 bases. This CDR3 spans 17 amino acids. From germline, CDR1 is LGHNA and CDR2 YNFKEQ. The V gene end was trimmed by 3 bases and the J gene end by 4 bases; junction bases not matched to a gene: 12. The CDR3 region is CASSQLGTGRERETQYF. CDR3 DNA sequence: TGTGCCAGCAGCCAGCTAGGGACAGGGAGGGAAAGAGAGACCCAGTACTTC.